The text below deals with one T cell receptor beta chain. The antigen remains unidentified. This entry belongs to a study of long-term antiretroviral therapy in people with HIV. V was trimmed by 2 bases and J by 5 bases, leaving 12 bases between them. This CDR3 has 14 amino acids. In germline, CDR1 is MNHEY, CDR2 SVGAGI. General observations from the study: Pre-ART clonal expansions dominated every time point's repertoire. Narrower CDR3 length ranges marked HIV repertoires relative to controls. ART was followed by higher diversity that remained below transplant donor controls.

The libraries were made with immunoSEQ v3.0 at survey level. Sequenced by immunoSEQ multiplex PCR; TCRdb stores in-frame clones only, minus some. The sample carries tens of thousands of clones, roughly 85% recorded once. Sequenced material: unsorted PBMCs, taken just over 2.7 years before starting antiretroviral therapy. This rearrangement joins TRBV6-5 to TRBJ1-1, with D uncertain. The clonotype was recovered from a woman aged 25 to 39 with HIV. As DNA, the CDR3 is TGTGCCAGCAGTTACGCAGGAGGGAGTACTGAAGCTTTCTTT. Amino acids: CASSYAGGSTEAFF.